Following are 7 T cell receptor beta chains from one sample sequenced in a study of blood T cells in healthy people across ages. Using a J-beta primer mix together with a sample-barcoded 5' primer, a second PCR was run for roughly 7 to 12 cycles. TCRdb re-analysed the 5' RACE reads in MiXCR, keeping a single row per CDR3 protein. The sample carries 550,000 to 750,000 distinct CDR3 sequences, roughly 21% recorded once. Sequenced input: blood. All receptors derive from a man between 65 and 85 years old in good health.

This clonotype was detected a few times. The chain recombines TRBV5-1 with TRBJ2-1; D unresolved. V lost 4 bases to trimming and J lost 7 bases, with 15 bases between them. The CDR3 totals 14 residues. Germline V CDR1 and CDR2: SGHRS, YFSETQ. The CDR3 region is CASSLVGSLNEQFF. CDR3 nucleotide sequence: TGCGCCAGCAGCCTGGTGGGCAGTTTAAATGAGCAGTTCTTC.

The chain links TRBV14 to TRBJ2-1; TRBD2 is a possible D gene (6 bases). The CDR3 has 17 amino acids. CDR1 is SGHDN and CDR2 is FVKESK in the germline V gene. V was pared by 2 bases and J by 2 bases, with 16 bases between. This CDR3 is CASSQYAGSFTYNEQFF. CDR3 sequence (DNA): TGTGCCAGCAGCCAATACGCGGGATCTTTCACCTACAATGAGCAGTTCTTC. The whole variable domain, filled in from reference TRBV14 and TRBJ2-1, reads EAGVTQFPSHSVIEKGQTVTLRCDPISGHDNLYWYRRVMGKEIKFLLHFVKESKQDESGMPNNRFLAERTGGTYSTLKVQPAELEDSGVYFCASSQYAGSFTYNEQFFGPGTRLTVL.

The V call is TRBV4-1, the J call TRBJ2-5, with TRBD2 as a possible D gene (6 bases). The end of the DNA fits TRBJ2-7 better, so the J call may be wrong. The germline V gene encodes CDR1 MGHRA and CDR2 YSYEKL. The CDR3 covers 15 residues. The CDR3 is CASSQDAGKGGEQYF. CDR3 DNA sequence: TGCGCCAGCAGCCAAGATGCGGGGAAAGGAGGCGAGCAGTACTTC.

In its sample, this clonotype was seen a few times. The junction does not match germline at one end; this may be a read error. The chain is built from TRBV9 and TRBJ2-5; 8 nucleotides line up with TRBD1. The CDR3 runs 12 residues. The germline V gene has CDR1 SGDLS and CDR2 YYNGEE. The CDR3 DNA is TGTGCCAGCAGCGCTAATACAGGGGGAGAGTTCTTC. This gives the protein CASSANTGGEFF.

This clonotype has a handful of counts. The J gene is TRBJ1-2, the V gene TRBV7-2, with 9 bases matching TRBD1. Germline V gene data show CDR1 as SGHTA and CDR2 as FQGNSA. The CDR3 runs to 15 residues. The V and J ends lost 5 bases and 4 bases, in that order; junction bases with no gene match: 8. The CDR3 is CASSARTGVGYGYTF. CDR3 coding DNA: TGTGCCAGCAGCGCTCGGACAGGGGTCGGCTATGGCTACACCTTC.

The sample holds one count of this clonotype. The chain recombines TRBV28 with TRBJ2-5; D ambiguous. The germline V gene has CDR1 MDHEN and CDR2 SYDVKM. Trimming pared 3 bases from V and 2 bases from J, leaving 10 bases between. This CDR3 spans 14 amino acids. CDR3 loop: CASSFLAGQETQYF. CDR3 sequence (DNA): TGTGCCAGCAGTTTTTTAGCAGGACAAGAGACCCAGTACTTC.

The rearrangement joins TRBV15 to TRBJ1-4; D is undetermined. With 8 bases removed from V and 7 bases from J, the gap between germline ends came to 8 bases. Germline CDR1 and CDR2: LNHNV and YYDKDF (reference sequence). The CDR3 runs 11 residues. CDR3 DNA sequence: TGTGCCACCCTTGCCGGTGAAAAACTGTTTTTT. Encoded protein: CATLAGEKLFF.